These 7 T cell receptor beta chains were sequenced from one sample in a study of blood T cell repertoires in COVID-19. Clones were sequenced by immunoSEQ multiplex PCR, and TCRdb holds only the in-frame ones, with some missing. The data hold 30,000 to 45,000 clones, with about 77% observed a single time. Sequences were obtained from peripheral blood. These receptors all stem from a man aged 55 to 70 with acute or convalescent COVID-19.

This rearrangement joins TRBV10-3 to TRBJ1-4; TRBD1 is a possible D gene (6 bases). There are 18 residues in the CDR3. Germline V gene lookup returns CDR1 ENHRY and CDR2 SYGVKD. Trimming removed 1 base from V and 7 bases from J, with 22 bases in between. Here the CDR3 reads CAISEWYTGKGRGEKLFF. The CDR3 DNA reads as TGTGCCATCAGTGAGTGGTACACAGGGAAAGGTCGCGGTGAAAAACTGTTTTTT.

The chain has TRBV6-5 and TRBJ2-7; 7 bases match TRBD2. J lost 4 bases, V lost 8 bases, and 14 bases had no gene match. The CDR3 has 15 residues. CDR1 is MNHEY, CDR2 SVGAGI, per germline. CDR3 protein: CASGPIWRELYEQYF. The CDR3 coding sequence is TGTGCCAGCGGACCCATTTGGCGGGAGCTTTACGAGCAGTACTTC.

This chain uses TRBV2 with TRBJ2-2; TRBD1 matches 7 bases. The CDR3 extends over 14 amino acids. V shed 8 bases and J 0 bases; nucleotides not matched to a gene: 3. Germline lookup yields CDR1 SNHLY and CDR2 FYNNEI. The CDR3 DNA reads as TGTGCCAGCGTTGGGACAGCGAACACCGGGGAGCTGTTTTTT. It translates to CASVGTANTGELFF.

The J gene is TRBJ2-7, the V gene TRBV5-1; TRBD1 matches 11 bases. From germline, CDR1 is SGHRS and CDR2 YFSETQ. CDR3 length: 16 residues. V trimming: 0 bases; J trimming: 3 bases; junction bases outside the gene matches: 5. The CDR3, as DNA: TGCGCCAGCAGCTTGGAGGGACAGGGGGTCCTCTACGAGCAGTACTTC. Amino acid sequence: CASSLEGQGVLYEQYF.

The chain has TRBV27 and TRBJ1-2, with TRBD1 identical over 7 bases. Germline assignment: CDR1 MNHEY and CDR2 SMNVEV (reference sequence). V was pared by 6 bases and J by 4 bases, with 8 bases of the junction left unmatched. This CDR3 contains 14 residues. Here the CDR3 DNA reads TGTGCCAGCAGCCCGGGACAGACGAGCTATGGCTACACCTTC. This encodes CASSPGQTSYGYTF.

This clone has more than one count but fewer than ten. The CDR3 spells CATSVVAGVEQFF. CDR3 nucleotides: TGTGCCACCAGTGTGGTAGCGGGAGTTGAGCAGTTCTTC. The J gene is TRBJ2-1, the V gene TRBV24-1, with TRBD2 matching over 9 bases. The CDR3 is 13 amino acids. The junction had 4 bases not matched to a gene; V was cut back by 5 bases and J by 9 bases. Germline CDR1 is KGHDR and CDR2 is SFDVKD.

This clone was detected ten times or more. The chain uses TRBV11-3 and TRBJ1-2; maybe TRBD1 (6 bases). Trimming stripped 6 bases from V and 4 bases from J, with 12 bases between. The CDR3 is 13 amino acids. Germline loops: CDR1 SGHNT, CDR2 YENEEA. DNA of the CDR3: TGTGCCAGCAGTCGTGGACAGTCCTATGGCTACACCTTC. Translating it yields CASSRGQSYGYTF.